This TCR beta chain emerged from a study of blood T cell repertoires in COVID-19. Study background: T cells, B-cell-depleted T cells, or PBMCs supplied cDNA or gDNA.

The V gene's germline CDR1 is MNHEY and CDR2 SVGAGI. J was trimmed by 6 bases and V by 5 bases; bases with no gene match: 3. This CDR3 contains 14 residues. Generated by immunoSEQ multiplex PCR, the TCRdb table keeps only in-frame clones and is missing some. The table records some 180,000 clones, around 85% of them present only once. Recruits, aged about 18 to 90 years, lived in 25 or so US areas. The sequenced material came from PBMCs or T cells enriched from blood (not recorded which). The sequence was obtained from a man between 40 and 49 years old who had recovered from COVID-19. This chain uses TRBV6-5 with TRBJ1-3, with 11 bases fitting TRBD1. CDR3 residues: CASSLGQGANTIYF. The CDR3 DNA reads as TGTGCCAGCAGTCTCGGACAGGGGGCAAACACCATATATTTT.